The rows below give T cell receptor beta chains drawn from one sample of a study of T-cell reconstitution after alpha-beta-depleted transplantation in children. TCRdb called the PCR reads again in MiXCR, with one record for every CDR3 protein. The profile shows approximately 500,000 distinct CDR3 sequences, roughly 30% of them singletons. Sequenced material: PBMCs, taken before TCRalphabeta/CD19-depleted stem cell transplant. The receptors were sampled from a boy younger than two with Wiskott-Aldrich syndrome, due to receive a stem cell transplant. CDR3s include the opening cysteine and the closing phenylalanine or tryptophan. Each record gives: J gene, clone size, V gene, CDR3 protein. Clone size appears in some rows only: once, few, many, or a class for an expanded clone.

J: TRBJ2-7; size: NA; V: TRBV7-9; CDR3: CASSVGLAGFSPYEQYF
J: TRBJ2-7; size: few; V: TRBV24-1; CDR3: CATQGTGFCLLYEQYF
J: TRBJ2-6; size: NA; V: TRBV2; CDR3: CASRAGEANVLTF
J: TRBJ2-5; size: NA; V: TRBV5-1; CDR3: CASSWTSGSPYRETQYF
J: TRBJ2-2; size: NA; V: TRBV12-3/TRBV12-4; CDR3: CASSWRLTRTGELFF
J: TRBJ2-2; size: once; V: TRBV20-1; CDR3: CSARPRDRVTGELFF
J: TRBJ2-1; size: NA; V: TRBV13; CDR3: CASSPMYNEQFF
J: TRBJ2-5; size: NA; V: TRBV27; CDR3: CASSPKTGTGAQETQYF
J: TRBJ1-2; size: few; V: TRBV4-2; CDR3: CASSQGGPAVYGYTF
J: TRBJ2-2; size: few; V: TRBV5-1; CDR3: CASSPGLAGAVTGELFF
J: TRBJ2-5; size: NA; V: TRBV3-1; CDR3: CASSQVFGGRETQYF
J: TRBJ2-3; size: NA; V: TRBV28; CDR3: CASSLRGNTQYF
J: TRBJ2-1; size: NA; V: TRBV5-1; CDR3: CASSLRREGYNEQFF
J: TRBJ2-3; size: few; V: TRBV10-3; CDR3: CAISRSGSADTQYF
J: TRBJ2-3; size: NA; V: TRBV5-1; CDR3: CASSTGDTDTQYF
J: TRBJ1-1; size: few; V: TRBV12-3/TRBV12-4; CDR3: CASSLAALNEAFF
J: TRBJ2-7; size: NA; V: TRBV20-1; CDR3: CSASSGSSNYEQYF
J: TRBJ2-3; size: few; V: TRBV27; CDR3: CASSLKLKSTDTQYF
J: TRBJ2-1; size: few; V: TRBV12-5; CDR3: CASGLGGLERNEQFF
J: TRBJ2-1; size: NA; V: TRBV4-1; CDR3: CASSQEGGSVDEQFF
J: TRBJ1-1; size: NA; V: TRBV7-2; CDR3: CASSWVGNTEAFF
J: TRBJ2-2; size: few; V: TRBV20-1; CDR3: CSATQGANTGELFF
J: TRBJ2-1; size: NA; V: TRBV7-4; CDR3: CASSLVASGRAFDEQFF
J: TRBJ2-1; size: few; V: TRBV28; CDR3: CASSSVLRLPYNEQFF
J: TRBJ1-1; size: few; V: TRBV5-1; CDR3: CASSSYRQGSGTEAFF
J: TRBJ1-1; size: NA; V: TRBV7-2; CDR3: CASSLFHSMNTEAFF
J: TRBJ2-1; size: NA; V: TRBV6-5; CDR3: CASSYGVGLDIFEQFF
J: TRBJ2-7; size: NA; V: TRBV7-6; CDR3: CASSWGGSYGQYF
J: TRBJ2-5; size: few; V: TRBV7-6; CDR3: CASSLFGAGVGQETQYF
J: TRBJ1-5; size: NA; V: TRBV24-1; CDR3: CATSDLGWGNQPQHF
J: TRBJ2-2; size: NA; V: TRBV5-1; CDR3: CASRTYWNTGELFF
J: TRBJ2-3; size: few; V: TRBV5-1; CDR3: CASSLVGAGSTDTQYF
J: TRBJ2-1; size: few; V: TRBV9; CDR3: CASSPHRAGRVYNEQFF
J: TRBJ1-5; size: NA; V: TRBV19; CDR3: CASSIWGSNQPQHF
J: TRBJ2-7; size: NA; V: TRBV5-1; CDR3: CASSLDPGAQYEQYF
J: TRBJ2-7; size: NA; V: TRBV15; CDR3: CATSRSRGPSSYEQYF
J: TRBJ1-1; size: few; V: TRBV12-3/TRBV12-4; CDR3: CASRIDSTNTEAFF
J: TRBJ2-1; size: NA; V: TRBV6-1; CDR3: CASRESYSYNEQFF
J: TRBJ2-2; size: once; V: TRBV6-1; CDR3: CASSDRAGEVGELFF
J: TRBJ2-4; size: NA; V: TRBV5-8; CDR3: CASSFRTGLRNIQYF
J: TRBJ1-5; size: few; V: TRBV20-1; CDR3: CSARQGTPNQPQHF
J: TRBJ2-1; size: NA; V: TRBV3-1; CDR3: CASSPGPVSYNEQFF
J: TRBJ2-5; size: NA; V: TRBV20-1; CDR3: CSASPEAGWGETQYF
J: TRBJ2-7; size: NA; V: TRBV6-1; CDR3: CASSGLAGASEQYF
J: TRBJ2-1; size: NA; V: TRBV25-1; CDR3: CASSELAGGPYNEQFF
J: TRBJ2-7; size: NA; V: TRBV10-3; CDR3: CAISMTRTYEQYF
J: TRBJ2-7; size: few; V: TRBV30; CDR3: CAWTGVYEQYF
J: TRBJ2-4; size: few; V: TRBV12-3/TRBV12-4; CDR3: CASSLKIAKNIQYF
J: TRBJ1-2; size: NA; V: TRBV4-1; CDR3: CASSQGIGLGYGYTF
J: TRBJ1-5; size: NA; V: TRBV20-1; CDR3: CSAKQGPLPNQPQHF
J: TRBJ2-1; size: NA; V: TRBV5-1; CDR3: CASSSRLAGGNNEQFF
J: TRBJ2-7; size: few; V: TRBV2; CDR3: CASSDQDSNSYEQYF
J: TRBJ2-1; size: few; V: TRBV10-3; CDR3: CAISESKGEGGKFF
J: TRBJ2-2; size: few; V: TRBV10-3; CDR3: CAIAGGTGELFF
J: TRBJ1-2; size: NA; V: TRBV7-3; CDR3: CASSQTPDRNYGYTF
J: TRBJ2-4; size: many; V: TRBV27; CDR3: CASSLRGQGAKNIQYF
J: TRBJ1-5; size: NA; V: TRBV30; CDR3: CAWSVRIQEPQHF